This T cell receptor (beta chain) emerged from a study of radiotherapy plus CTLA-4 blockade in lung cancer. The wider study: Disease control was present in around a third of patients, and objective responses in about 18%.

The study's findings and limits: Dynamics of early blood T cell clones, together with interferon-beta, were reportedly the best predictors of response. The study found tumor-derived TCR clones expanded in blood after radiotherapy plus ipilimumab.

Comment on this clone: The antigen remains unidentified.

CTLA-4 blockade using ipilimumab, together with focal radiation, was received by patients with chemo-refractory metastatic non-small-cell lung cancer. This table comes from immunoSEQ multiplex PCR, and its TCRdb copy is limited to in-frame clones, with some not included. The sample contains around 100,000 clones, more than 75% of which appear only once. The sample here was peripheral blood, taken from a patient treated with radiotherapy plus ipilimumab. The sequence derives from a human donor with non-small cell lung cancer that progressed on radiotherapy plus ipilimumab. Some clones in this sample may be carry-over from other donors' samples.

This CDR3 reads CASSFLGPGNEQFF. The DNA for the CDR3 is TGTGCCAGCAGTTTCCTGGGCCCGGGAAATGAGCAGTTCTTC. This sequence joins TRBV27 and TRBJ2-1; tentatively, D is TRBD2 (5 bases). V was cut by 3 bases and J by 7 bases, with 13 bases left in between. Germline values: CDR1 MNHEY, CDR2 SMNVEV (reference sequence). The CDR3 spans 14 residues.